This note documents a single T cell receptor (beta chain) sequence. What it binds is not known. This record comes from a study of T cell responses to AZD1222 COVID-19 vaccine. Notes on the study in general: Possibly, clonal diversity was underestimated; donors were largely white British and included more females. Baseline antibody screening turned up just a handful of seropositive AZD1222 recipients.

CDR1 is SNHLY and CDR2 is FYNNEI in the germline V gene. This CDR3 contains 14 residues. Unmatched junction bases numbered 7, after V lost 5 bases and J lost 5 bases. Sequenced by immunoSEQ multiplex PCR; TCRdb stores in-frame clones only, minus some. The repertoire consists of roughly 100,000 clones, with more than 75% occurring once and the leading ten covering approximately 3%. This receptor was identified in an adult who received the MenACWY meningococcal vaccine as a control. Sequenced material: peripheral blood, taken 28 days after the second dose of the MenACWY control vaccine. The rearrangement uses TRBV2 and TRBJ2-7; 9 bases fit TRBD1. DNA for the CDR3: TGTGCCAGCAGTCTCCGGGACAGGGTCCACGAGCAGTACTTC. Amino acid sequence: CASSLRDRVHEQYF.